A selection of T cell receptor beta chains follows, all from one sample in a study of blood T cell repertoires in COVID-19. TCRdb's table, derived via immunoSEQ multiplex PCR, lists solely in-frame clones and lacks some. Among approximately 300,000 clones listed, about nine tenths were seen once. What was sequenced was peripheral blood. These receptors originate from a woman aged 25-40 years with COVID-19, enrolled during active disease. The CDR3 runs from the conserved cysteine through the conserved F or W. D genes are given only for firm matches. Not all rows give a size; the values are once, few, many and, for expanded clones, a class.

V gene,D gene,clone size,J gene,CDR3 DNA,CDR3 protein
TRBV11-3,TRBD1,.,TRBJ2-7,TGTGCCAGCAGCTTAAGGGGGCACCAGGGCGAGCAGTACTTC,CASSLRGHQGEQYF
TRBV7-2,TRBD2,.,TRBJ2-7,TGTGCCAGCAGCCCGGCAGGGACTAGCGAAACCGAGCAGTACTTC,CASSPAGTSETEQYF
TRBV11-3,TRBD1,.,TRBJ1-5,TGTGCCAGCAGCCCGGGGGGGCACACAGGGGATCAGCCCCAGCATTTT,CASSPGGHTGDQPQHF
TRBV29-1,.,once,TRBJ2-1,TGCAGCGTTGGGCCCAGCTCCTACAATGAGCAGTTCTTC,CSVGPSSYNEQFF
TRBV2,TRBD1,.,TRBJ1-6,TGTGCCAGCGACAGGGGGCGAAGGAGCTCCTATAATTCACCCCTCCACTTT,CASDRGRRSSYNSPLHF
TRBV7-9,TRBD2,.,TRBJ2-5,TGTGCCAGCAGCCCTTCCTTAGCGGGAGAGGGGCAAGAGACCCAGTACTTC,CASSPSLAGEGQETQYF
TRBV2,TRBD1,.,TRBJ2-1,TGTGCCAGCAGTCCCCGATGGACAGGTGAGCAGTTCTTC,CASSPRWTGEQFF
TRBV30,.,once,TRBJ2-5,TGTGCCTGGAGCCAAGGGGCGCGGGAGACCCAGTACTTC,CAWSQGARETQYF
TRBV28,.,.,TRBJ2-3,TGTGCCAGCAATTTTCTACAGGGTTGGAAGCCCGGCACAGATACGCAGTATTTT,CASNFLQGWKPGTDTQYF
TRBV2,.,.,TRBJ1-4,TGTGCCAGCAGTGGCGAGGTGGAAAAACTGTTTTTT,CASSGEVEKLFF
TRBV16,.,once,TRBJ1-1,TGTGCCAGCACCTCCCGGGCGGGGGACACTGAAGCTTTCTTT,CASTSRAGDTEAFF
TRBV10-3,TRBD2,few,TRBJ2-1,TGTGCCATCAGTGAGTCGAGAGCGGGACTCGTCGCTGAGCAGTTCTTC,CAISESRAGLVAEQFF
TRBV2,.,.,TRBJ1-6,TGTGCCAGCCGGCTGGACAGCTCCTATAATTCACCCCTCCACTTT,CASRLDSSYNSPLHF
TRBV4-2,.,.,TRBJ1-3,TGTGCCAGCAGCCTCGGAGGAGGGCGTGGAGGAAACACCATATATTTT,CASSLGGGRGGNTIYF
TRBV19,TRBD1,.,TRBJ2-1,TGTGCCAGTAGTCCTGGACAGGGGCTGAGTTCAGGACAGTTCTTC,CASSPGQGLSSGQFF
TRBV28,TRBD2,.,TRBJ2-2,TGTGCCAGCAGTCCCGGAGTCTTGGATAGCGGGGTTACCGGGGAGCTGTTTTTT,CASSPGVLDSGVTGELFF
TRBV24-1,TRBD2,.,TRBJ2-5,TGTGCCACATCTTTATGGCGGGAGCCTTTGAAGACCCAGTACTTC,CATSLWREPLKTQYF
TRBV19,TRBD1,.,TRBJ2-7,TGTGCCAGTAGTATCGGGACAGGGGGGTCCTACGAGCAGTACTTC,CASSIGTGGSYEQYF
TRBV29-1,.,.,TRBJ1-4,TGCAGCGTCCGGAGCGGAGGAGAAAAACTGTTTTTT,CSVRSGGEKLFF
TRBV9,.,.,TRBJ2-5,TGTGCCAGCAGCGCGGGAGAGACCCAGTACTTC,CASSAGETQYF
TRBV11-3,.,once,TRBJ1-1,TGTGCCAGCAGCTTACTAGGGAACACTGAAGCTTTCTTT,CASSLLGNTEAFF
TRBV18,.,few,TRBJ2-7,TGTGCCAGCTCACCGGGCGGGACAGCTTACGAGCAGTACTTC,CASSPGGTAYEQYF
TRBV4-2,TRBD1,.,TRBJ2-5,TGTGCCAGCAGTCAGAGACAGGGGGAGGGAGAGACCCAGTACTTC,CASSQRQGEGETQYF
TRBV5-1,TRBD2,.,TRBJ2-3,TGCGCCAGCAGCTTCCGACTAGCGGGAGTATATACGCAGTATTTT,CASSFRLAGVYTQYF
TRBV5-4,TRBD2,.,TRBJ2-7,TGTGCCAGCAGCTCCGGTGGGTTAGCGGGAGGGCTGTACGAGCAGTACTTC,CASSSGGLAGGLYEQYF
TRBV2,.,.,TRBJ2-1,TGTGCCAGCAGTGAACGGGGTAGCTTCAATGAGCAGTTCTTC,CASSERGSFNEQFF
TRBV2,TRBD1,.,TRBJ2-6,TGTGCCAGCAGTGAACAGGGGGTCCGCTCTGGGGCCAACGTCCTGACTTTC,CASSEQGVRSGANVLTF
TRBV11-3,.,.,TRBJ2-2,TGTGCCAGCAGCTTACAGGGCTCCGGGGAGCTGTTTTTT,CASSLQGSGELFF
TRBV10-2,TRBD2,.,TRBJ2-1,TGCGCCAGCAGTGAGCACGGCGGGAGATTGGGAAATGAGCAGTTCTTC,CASSEHGGRLGNEQFF
TRBV11-2,TRBD2,.,TRBJ2-2,TGTGCCAGCAGCCCTAGCGGGAGAGGCGGCACCGGGGAGCTGTTTTTT,CASSPSGRGGTGELFF
TRBV11-2,.,.,TRBJ1-1,TGTGCCAGCAGCCAACAGGCGAACACTGAAGCTTTCTTT,CASSQQANTEAFF
TRBV11-2,.,few,TRBJ2-1,TGTGCCAGCAGCTCCGGGGTGGGGAATGAGCAGTTCTTC,CASSSGVGNEQFF
TRBV3-1/TRBV3-2,.,.,TRBJ2-4,TGTGCCAGCAGCCAAGATTTGTCTATTCAGTACTTC,CASSQDLSIQYF
TRBV7-2,.,.,TRBJ2-7,TGTGCCAGCAGTTTACTCTACGAGCAGTACTTC,CASSLLYEQYF
TRBV5-1,TRBD1,.,TRBJ2-7,TGCGCCAGCAGCACGGACAGGGGGGAAGCTCCCTACTTC,CASSTDRGEAPYF
TRBV7-2,.,.,TRBJ2-5,TGTGCCAGCAGCTCGTTGGGTAACGGGAGAGAGACCCAGTACTTC,CASSSLGNGRETQYF
TRBV28,.,.,TRBJ2-1,TGTGCCAGCAGTTTATATCCCGGACGCGGAGGGACCAGTGAGCAGTTCTTC,CASSLYPGRGGTSEQFF
TRBV3-1/TRBV3-2,.,.,TRBJ1-1,TGTGCCAGCAGCCATTTAAGGGGGGGTACTGAAGCTTTCTTT,CASSHLRGGTEAFF
TRBV9,.,.,TRBJ2-2,TGTGCCAGCAGCGTAGTACAGGACACCGGGGAGCTGTTTTTT,CASSVVQDTGELFF
TRBV6-4,TRBD1,.,TRBJ1-5,TGTGCCAGCAGCGAAACAGGGGGCAATCAGCCCCAGCATTTT,CASSETGGNQPQHF
TRBV9,.,once,TRBJ2-2,TGTGCCAGCAGCCGACCGACAGGGCGGGGCCCCGGGGAGCTGTTTTTT,CASSRPTGRGPGELFF
TRBV6-1,.,.,TRBJ2-2,TGTGCCAGCAGTGCTCTCTCTACCTTAGTGTCCGGGGAGCTGTTTTTT,CASSALSTLVSGELFF
TRBV28,.,few,TRBJ2-7,TGTGCCAGCAGTTCCCTTAAGACAGCTTCCTACGAGCAGTACTTC,CASSSLKTASYEQYF
TRBV28,.,few,TRBJ1-4,TGTGCCAGCAGTCACCGGGGATTTAATGAAAAACTGTTTTTT,CASSHRGFNEKLFF
TRBV7-9,TRBD1,.,TRBJ2-5,TGTGCCAGCAGCACCACAGGGGTGGAAGAGACCCAGTACTTC,CASSTTGVEETQYF
TRBV7-9,TRBD2,.,TRBJ2-7,TGTGCCAGCGGGACTAGTTCCTACGAGCAGTACTTC,CASGTSSYEQYF
TRBV29-1,.,.,TRBJ1-1,TGCAGCGTTCAGCACGGAGGTGCCACTGAAGCTTTCTTT,CSVQHGGATEAFF
TRBV5-5,TRBD2,.,TRBJ2-3,TGTGCCAGCAGCTTGGGTCGGCAGACTAGCGGGAGAACCTATTTT,CASSLGRQTSGRTYF
TRBV5-1,TRBD1,.,TRBJ2-5,TGCGCCAGCAGCAGTCAGGGGGAAGAGACCCAGTACTTC,CASSSQGEETQYF
TRBV10-1,TRBD1,once,TRBJ1-1,TGCGCCAGCAGTGCCGACAGGGCCGGGAACACTGAAGCTTTCTTT,CASSADRAGNTEAFF
TRBV10-1,TRBD1,.,TRBJ2-2,TGCGCCAGCAGTGAGTCAACAGGGGTTGGCACCGGGGAGCTGTTTTTT,CASSESTGVGTGELFF
TRBV4-3,.,.,TRBJ2-7,TGCGCCAGCAGCCAAGACCCGGGTTTGGTGCAGTACTTC,CASSQDPGLVQYF
TRBV28,TRBD2,.,TRBJ2-3,TGTGCCAGCAGTCCCGGGACTAGCGGCAGCCCGTTAGGTACGCAGTATTTT,CASSPGTSGSPLGTQYF
TRBV7-9,TRBD2,.,TRBJ2-5,TGTGCCAGCAGCTTATCACTAGCGGGAGAGACCCAGTACTTC,CASSLSLAGETQYF
TRBV6-5,TRBD1,.,TRBJ1-4,TGTGCCAGCAGTAGTCGACAGGGCTCTAATGAAAAACTGTTTTTT,CASSSRQGSNEKLFF
TRBV2,.,.,TRBJ2-7,TGTGCCAGCAGGCGGTCTCCGAACGAGCAGTACTTC,CASRRSPNEQYF
TRBV11-2,.,.,TRBJ1-1,TGTGCCAGCAGCTTAGTTGGAGGGAACACTGAAGCTTTCTTT,CASSLVGGNTEAFF